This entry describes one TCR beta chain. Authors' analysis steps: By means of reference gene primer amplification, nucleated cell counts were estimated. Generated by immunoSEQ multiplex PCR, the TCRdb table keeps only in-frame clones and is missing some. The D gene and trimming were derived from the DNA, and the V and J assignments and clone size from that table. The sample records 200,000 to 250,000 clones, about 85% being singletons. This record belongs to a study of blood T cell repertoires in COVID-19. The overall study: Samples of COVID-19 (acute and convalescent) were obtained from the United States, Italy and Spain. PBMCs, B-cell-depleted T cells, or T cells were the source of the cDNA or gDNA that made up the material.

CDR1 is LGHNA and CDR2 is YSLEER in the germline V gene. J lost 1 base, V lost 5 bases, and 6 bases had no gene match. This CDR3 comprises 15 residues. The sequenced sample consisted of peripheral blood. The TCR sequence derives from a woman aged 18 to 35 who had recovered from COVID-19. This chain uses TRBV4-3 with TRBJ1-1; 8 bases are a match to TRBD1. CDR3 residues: CASSTRQGSNTEAFF. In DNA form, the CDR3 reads TGCGCCAGCAGCACTCGACAGGGGTCGAACACTGAAGCTTTCTTT.